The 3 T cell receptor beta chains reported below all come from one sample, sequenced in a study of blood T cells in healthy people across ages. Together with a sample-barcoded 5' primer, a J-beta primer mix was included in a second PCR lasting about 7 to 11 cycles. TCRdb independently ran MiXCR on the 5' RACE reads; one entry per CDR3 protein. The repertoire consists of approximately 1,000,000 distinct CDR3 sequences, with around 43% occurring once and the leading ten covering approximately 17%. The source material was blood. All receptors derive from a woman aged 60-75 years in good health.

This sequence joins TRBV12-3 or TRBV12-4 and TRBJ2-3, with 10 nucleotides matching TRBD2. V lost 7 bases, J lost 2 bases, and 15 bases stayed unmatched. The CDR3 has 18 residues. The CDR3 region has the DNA TGTGCCAGCACCTGGTTACTAGCGGGGCCCCCGGCCACAGATACGCAGTATTTT. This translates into CASTWLLAGPPATDTQYF.

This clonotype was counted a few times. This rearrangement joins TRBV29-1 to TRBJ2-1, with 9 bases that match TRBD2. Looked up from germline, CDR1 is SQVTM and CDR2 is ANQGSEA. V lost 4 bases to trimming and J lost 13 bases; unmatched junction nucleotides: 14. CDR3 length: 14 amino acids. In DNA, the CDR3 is TGCAGCGTTGTGGTGGGGACTAGCAGAGAGACCCAGTTCTTC. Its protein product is CSVVVGTSRETQFF.

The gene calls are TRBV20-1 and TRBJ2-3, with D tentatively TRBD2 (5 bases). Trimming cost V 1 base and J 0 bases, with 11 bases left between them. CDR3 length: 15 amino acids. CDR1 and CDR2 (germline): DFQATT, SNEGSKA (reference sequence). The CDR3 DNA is TGCAGTGCTAGAGGTCTAGCAGAAAGCACAGATACGCAGTATTTT. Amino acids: CSARGLAESTDTQYF.